This TCR beta chain was sequenced for a study of blood T cell repertoires in COVID-19. Looking at the study overall: Acute and convalescent COVID-19 specimens originated in the United States, Italy and Spain.

Original handling: Amplified reference gene primers provided the basis for estimating nucleated cell counts. Only in-frame clones appear in the TCRdb table, and some are missing; sequencing was by immunoSEQ multiplex PCR. That table is the source of V, J and clone size, and D and trimming were worked out from the DNA. Here the sample spans some 98,000 clones, 65% to 90% being singletons. V shed 5 bases and J 3 bases; nucleotides not matched to a gene: 6. The CDR3 sequence is 14 residues long. Germline assignment: CDR1 SEHNR and CDR2 FQNEAQ (reference sequence). Sequenced: peripheral blood. The TCR sequence derives from a man aged 65 to 79 with active or convalescent COVID-19. This sequence joins TRBV7-9 and TRBJ1-1, with TRBD1 identical over 7 bases. The CDR3 sequence is CASSPDRVDTEAFF. Here the CDR3 DNA reads TGTGCCAGCAGCCCAGACAGGGTTGACACTGAAGCTTTCTTT.